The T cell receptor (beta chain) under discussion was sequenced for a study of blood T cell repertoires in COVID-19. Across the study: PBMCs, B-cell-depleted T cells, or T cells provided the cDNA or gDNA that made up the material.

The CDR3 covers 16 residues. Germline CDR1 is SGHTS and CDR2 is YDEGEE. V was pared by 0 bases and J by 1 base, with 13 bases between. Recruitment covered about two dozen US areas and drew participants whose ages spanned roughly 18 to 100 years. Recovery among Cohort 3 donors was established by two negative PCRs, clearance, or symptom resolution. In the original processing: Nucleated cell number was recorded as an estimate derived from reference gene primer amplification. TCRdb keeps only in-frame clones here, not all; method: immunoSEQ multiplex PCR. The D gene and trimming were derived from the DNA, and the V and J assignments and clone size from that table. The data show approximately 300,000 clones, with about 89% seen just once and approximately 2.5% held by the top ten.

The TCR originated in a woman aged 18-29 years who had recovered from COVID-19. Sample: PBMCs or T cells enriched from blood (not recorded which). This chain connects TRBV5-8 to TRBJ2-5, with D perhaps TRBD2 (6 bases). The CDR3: CASSLARLGGQETQYF. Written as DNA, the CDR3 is TGTGCCAGCAGCTTGGCCCGGTTGGGGGGCCAAGAGACCCAGTACTTC.